Shown below are 3 T cell receptor beta chains from a single sample sequenced in a study of blood T cells in healthy people across ages. Together with a sample-barcoded 5' primer, a J-beta primer mix was included in a second PCR lasting about 7 to 11 cycles. TCRdb reanalysed the 5' RACE reads using MiXCR and keeps one entry per CDR3 protein. The sample includes roughly 1.5 million distinct CDR3 sequences, less than 45% seen only once; the top ten take 4%. Input material: blood. The source of these receptors is a young woman in good health.

This clonotype showed up many times. This CDR3 reads CASRASHYGYTF. The CDR3 DNA sequence: TGTGCCAGCAGAGCATCCCACTATGGCTACACCTTC. This chain joins TRBV7-9 and TRBJ1-2, with no clear D. V shed 6 bases and J shed 3 bases, with 8 bases lying between them. Germline V gives CDR1 SEHNR, CDR2 FQNEAQ (reference sequence). The CDR3 spans 12 residues.

This clonotype was counted only a few times. V gene TRBV10-3 combines with J gene TRBJ2-2, with 11 bases lining up with TRBD1. This CDR3 has 14 amino acids. Unmatched junction bases numbered 4, after V lost 6 bases and J lost 7 bases. The V gene's germline CDR1 is ENHRY and CDR2 SYGVKD. As DNA, the CDR3 is TGTGCCATCAGCCCGGGACAGGGGGGCGGGGAGCTGTTTTTT. This translates into CAISPGQGGGELFF.

The rearrangement links TRBV6-6 to TRBJ2-3; D ambiguous. Germline V gives CDR1 MNHNY, CDR2 SVGAGI (reference sequence). CDR3 size: 14 residues. Trimming pared 5 bases from V and 2 bases from J, leaving 11 bases between. The CDR3 loop is CASSDPLDTDTQYF. In DNA form, the CDR3 reads TGTGCCAGCAGTGACCCACTGGACACAGATACGCAGTATTTT.